The 12 T cell receptor beta chains below all came from one sample that was sequenced in a study of blood T cell repertoires in COVID-19. Clones were sequenced by immunoSEQ multiplex PCR, and TCRdb holds only the in-frame ones, with some missing. The sample holds 250,000 to 400,000 clones, 85% seen once. The sequenced material came from PBMCs or T cells enriched from blood (not recorded which). These receptors were collected from a woman younger than 45 who had been exposed to COVID-19.

The V and J genes are TRBV6-2 or TRBV6-3 and TRBJ1-5; no clear D. Germline lookup yields CDR1 MNHEY and CDR2 SVGEGT. The V gene lost 6 bases and the J gene lost 4 bases, with 7 bases spanning the gap. CDR3 size: 12 residues. CDR3 DNA sequence: TGTGCCAGCAGCCACGGTAATCAGCCCCAGCATTTT. Its protein product is CASSHGNQPQHF.

The chain uses TRBV7-9 and TRBJ2-5; D is unresolved. The germline V gene has CDR1 SEHNR and CDR2 FQNEAQ (reference sequence). This CDR3 comprises 11 residues. Trimming took 4 bases from V and 2 from J, leaving 2 bases between them. Written as DNA, the CDR3 is TGTGCCAGCAGCTCACAAGAGACCCAGTACTTC. The encoded protein is CASSSQETQYF.

This clone was counted a few times. The chain has TRBV6-6 and TRBJ2-7; the D gene is possibly TRBD2 (5 bases). This CDR3 spans 13 amino acids. CDR1 is MNHNY, CDR2 SVGAGI, per germline (reference sequence). V shed 6 bases and J shed 1 base, with 10 bases lying between them. The CDR3 region has the DNA TGTGCCAGCAGACGTACGGGATCCTACGAGCAGTACTTC. This gives the protein CASRRTGSYEQYF.

The gene calls are TRBV6-6 and TRBJ1-1, with 10 bases that match TRBD1. V gave up 4 bases and J gave up 7 bases; unmatched junction bases: 9. The CDR3 totals 15 residues. Germline CDR1 is MNHNY and CDR2 is SVGAGI (reference sequence). The CDR3 reads CASSSPRQGANEAFF. The CDR3 DNA sequence: TGTGCCAGCAGTTCGCCTAGACAGGGGGCGAATGAAGCTTTCTTT.

V and J are TRBV1 and TRBJ2-4; the table's D call of TRBD1 was not tested on the DNA. TRBV1 is given as a pseudogene. The CDR3 covers 16 residues. The CDR3 DNA is TGCACCAGCAGCCAACCGGGACAGGGGACCAAAAACATTCAGTACTTC. Its translation is CTSSQPGQGTKNIQYF.

The chain has TRBV5-1 and TRBJ1-1, with TRBD1 matching over 10 bases. V shed 4 bases and J 1 base; nucleotides not matched to a gene: 7. Germline V gene data show CDR1 as SGHRS and CDR2 as YFSETQ. The CDR3 is 16 amino acids. CDR3 coding DNA: TGCGCCAGCAGCCGAGGGACAGGGGCGAAGAACACTGAAGCTTTCTTT. Translated: CASSRGTGAKNTEAFF. Looking up the rest from reference TRBV5-1 and TRBJ1-1 gives the full variable domain: KAGVTQTPRYLIKTRGQQVTLSCSPISGHRSVSWYQQTPGQGLQFLFEYFSETQRNKGNFPGRFSGRQFSNSRSEMNVSTLELGDSALYLCASSRGTGAKNTEAFFGQGTRLTVV.

The V call is TRBV5-4, the J call TRBJ2-3; no definite D call. Per the germline V gene, CDR1 is SGHNT and CDR2 is YYREEE (reference sequence). V was pared by 0 bases and J by 2 bases, with 7 bases between. This CDR3 is built from 14 residues. This chain's CDR3 is CASSLEQITDTQYF. In DNA form, the CDR3 reads TGTGCCAGCAGCTTGGAACAGATCACAGATACGCAGTATTTT.

This chain uses TRBV10-2 with TRBJ1-1; 7 bases align to TRBD1. The CDR3 is made up of 12 amino acids. CDR1 is WSHSY, CDR2 SAAADI, per germline. Trimming cost V 9 bases and J 3 bases; bases outside gene matches: 4. CDR3 in amino acids: CASRTGDTEAFF. Written as DNA, the CDR3 is TGCGCCAGTCGGACAGGCGACACTGAAGCTTTCTTT.

For the CDR3, the DNA is TGTGCCAGCAGTAGACAGGTTAACTATGGCTACACCTTC. As protein: CASSRQVNYGYTF. V gene TRBV28 combines with J gene TRBJ1-2, with a possible D match to TRBD1 (6 bases). Trimming took off 5 bases at V and 1 base at J, with 8 bases between the two ends. Per the germline V gene, CDR1 is MDHEN and CDR2 is SYDVKM. The CDR3 totals 13 residues.

This clone was observed a single time. The J gene is TRBJ1-4, the V gene TRBV28; D not resolved. Germline V gives CDR1 MDHEN, CDR2 SYDVKM. Trimming shortened V by 4 bases and J by 5 bases, and 17 bases separated the two germline ends. The CDR3 has 16 amino acids. This CDR3 reads CASSSASGGINEKLFF. For the CDR3, the DNA is TGTGCCAGCAGTTCCGCCTCTGGAGGGATAAATGAAAAACTGTTTTTT.

The chain employs TRBV19 and TRBJ1-1; 7 nucleotides agree with TRBD1. V gave up 5 bases and J gave up 6 bases; unmatched junction bases: 9. CDR1 is LNHDA, CDR2 SQIVND, per germline (reference sequence). The CDR3 has 14 amino acids. The CDR3 DNA reads TGTGCCAGTAGTGTCGGGACAGAGGTCTCTGAAGCTTTCTTT. Translated: CASSVGTEVSEAFF.

The genes are TRBV27 and TRBJ1-1, with TRBD1 matching 8 bases. Germline-derived CDR1 and CDR2 are MNHEY and SMNVEV (reference sequence). This CDR3 has 14 residues. V gave up 9 bases and J gave up 4 bases; unmatched junction bases: 10. CDR3 coding DNA: TGTGCCAGTTACACAGGGGGTCTCACCACTGAAGCTTTCTTT. This translates into CASYTGGLTTEAFF.